The 31 T cell receptor beta chains reported below all come from one sample, sequenced in a study of identical twins. MiXCR was run by TCRdb on the 5' RACE reads, yielding one entry per CDR3 protein. The table shows around 100,000 distinct CDR3 sequences, with about 5.6% occurring only once. The sequenced material came from memory T cells sorted from blood. Receptors originate from a woman aged 50 to 65 in good health.

This clonotype was seen ten or more times. As DNA, the CDR3 is TGCGCCAGCAGCGACGCGGGGACGGGGAATTCACCCCTCCACTTT. Amino acid sequence: CASSDAGTGNSPLHF. The chain combines TRBV4-1 with TRBJ1-6; D perhaps matches TRBD1 (5 bases). The CDR3 is 15 amino acids. Germline V gene lookup returns CDR1 MGHRA and CDR2 YSYEKL. Trimming removed 5 bases from V and 7 bases from J, with 15 bases in between.

The V call is TRBV18, the J call TRBJ1-5; D is perhaps TRBD1 (5 bases). The V and J ends lost 3 bases and 1 base respectively, with 16 bases between them. The germline V gene has CDR1 KGHSH and CDR2 LQKENI. This CDR3 contains 17 residues. CDR3: CASSPPSGRGSNQPQHF. The CDR3 region has the DNA TGTGCCAGCTCACCTCCCTCGGGGCGCGGAAGCAATCAGCCCCAGCATTTT. Drawing the rest from reference TRBV18 and TRBJ1-5, the complete variable domain is NAGVMQNPRHLVRRRGQEARLRCSPMKGHSHVYWYRQLPEEGLKFMVYLQKENIIDESGMPKERFSAEFPKEGPSILRIQQVVRGDSAAYFCASSPPSGRGSNQPQHFGDGTRLSIL.

Details on this clonotype: Being one base from a much bigger clone, this may be a read error. V and J are TRBV12-3 or TRBV12-4 and TRBJ2-1; 7 nucleotides agree with TRBD2. The CDR3 covers 12 residues. V lost 9 bases, J lost 9 bases, and 8 bases stayed unmatched. CDR3 amino acids: CARSPLAREQFF. CDR3 bases: TGTGCCAGAAGCCCACTAGCGCGTGAGCAGTTCTTC.

This clonotype has a count of ten or more. This chain uses TRBV15 with TRBJ1-1; D is possibly TRBD1 (6 bases). The CDR3 runs 16 residues. From germline, CDR1 is LNHNV and CDR2 YYDKDF (reference sequence). Trimming shortened V by 0 bases and J by 4 bases, and 15 bases separated the two germline ends. CDR3 amino acids: CATSRERPGVSTEAFF. The CDR3 nucleotides are TGTGCCACCAGCAGAGAGAGGCCAGGGGTATCCACTGAAGCTTTCTTT.

There are many counts of this clonotype. This rearrangement joins TRBV24-1 to TRBJ2-3, with 7 nucleotides matching TRBD2. This CDR3 spans 15 amino acids. Per germline, CDR1 KGHDR and CDR2 SFDVKD. The V and J ends lost 4 bases and 4 bases, in that order; junction bases with no gene match: 7. In DNA, the CDR3 is TGTGCCACCAGTGAGGTACGCGGGAGCCCAGATACGCAGTATTTT. It is translated as CATSEVRGSPDTQYF.

This clonotype showed up many times. The CDR3 bases are TGTGCCAGCAGCTTAGATCCCCAGAGCCAAGAGACCCAGTACTTC. Translated, it gives CASSLDPQSQETQYF. The V call is TRBV11-3, the J call TRBJ2-5; D remains unclear. Germline values: CDR1 SGHNT, CDR2 YENEEA. The CDR3 contains 15 residues. Trimming left V 0 bases short and J 1 base short, with 9 bases between. The full variable domain, completed using reference TRBV11-3 and TRBJ2-5, is EAGVVQSPRYKIIEKKQPVAFWCNPISGHNTLYWYLQNLGQGPELLIRYENEEAVDDSQLPKDRFSAERLKGVDSTLKIQPAELGDSAVYLCASSLDPQSQETQYFGPGTRLLVL.

In its sample, this clonotype was seen many times. V is TRBV7-2 and J is TRBJ2-3; no definite D call. The germline V and J ends were trimmed by 5 bases and 3 bases, with 6 bases remaining between them. Looked up from germline, CDR1 is SGHTA and CDR2 is FQGNSA. The CDR3 is 12 amino acids. For the CDR3, the DNA is TGTGCCAGCAGCGCTCCGACAGATACGCAGTATTTT. Translating gives CASSAPTDTQYF. The full variable domain, with the rest looked up from reference TRBV7-2 and TRBJ2-3, is GAGVSQSPSNKVTEKGKDVELRCDPISGHTALYWYRQSLGQGLEFLIYFQGNSAPDKSGLPSDRFSAERTGGSVSTLTIQRTQQEDSAVYLCASSAPTDTQYFGPGTRLTVL.

This clonotype was observed at least ten times. The DNA of the CDR3 is TGCAGCCCCCGGGGGGGGGGGAATGGCATTGAGCAGTTCTTC. This gives the protein CSPRGGGNGIEQFF. This chain connects TRBV29-1 to TRBJ2-1; the match to TRBD2 covers 8 bases. CDR1 SQVTM and CDR2 ANQGSEA come from the germline V gene. Germline trimming cut 8 bases from V and 9 bases from J; bases unmatched to any gene: 15. This CDR3 region has 14 residues.

The chain couples TRBV7-7 to TRBJ2-1, with D possibly called TRBD1 or TRBD2 (5 bases each). The CDR3 is 14 amino acids. V dropped 5 bases and J dropped 5 bases, with 13 bases sitting between them. CDR1 and CDR2 from the germline V gene are SSHAT and FNYEAQ (reference sequence). CDR3 amino acids: CASSPGPENNEQFF. CDR3 nucleotides: TGTGCCAGCAGCCCGGGACCAGAAAACAATGAGCAGTTCTTC.

This clonotype has a count of ten or more. The rearrangement joins TRBV21-1 to TRBJ2-3; the table gives TRBD1 as D, unverified against the DNA. TRBV21-1 is termed a pseudogene. This CDR3 has 15 amino acids. CDR3 nucleotides: TGTGCCAGCAGCAAAGCGGGCCCGGCCGGGGATACGCAGTATTTT. It encodes CASSKAGPAGDTQYF.

This clonotype was counted at least ten times. The V gene is TRBV30, the J gene TRBJ1-1; possibly TRBD1 for D (6 bases). The germline V gene encodes CDR1 GTSNPN and CDR2 SVGIG (reference sequence). The V and J ends lost 3 bases and 0 bases respectively, with 8 bases between them. This CDR3 contains 13 residues. The CDR3 protein is CAWSRGLNTEAFF. DNA of the CDR3: TGTGCCTGGAGCAGGGGATTGAACACTGAAGCTTTCTTT.

This clonotype has ten or more counts. The chain combines TRBV20-1 with TRBJ2-1; TRBD2 matches at 8 bases. Germline CDR1 DFQATT, CDR2 SNEGSKA (reference sequence). V dropped 0 bases and J dropped 7; count of bases not matched to a gene: 5. CDR3 length: 14 amino acids. CDR3 bases: TGCAGTGCTAGAGAACCGGGGGGGTGGAATGAGCAGTTCTTC. It specifies CSAREPGGWNEQFF.

The rearrangement links TRBV29-1 to TRBJ1-4; 9 bases are a match to TRBD1. The germline V gene encodes CDR1 SQVTM and CDR2 ANQGSEA. The CDR3 extends over 12 amino acids. The V gene end was trimmed by 7 bases and the J gene end by 7 bases; junction bases not matched to a gene: 4. The CDR3 loop is CSGRTGVEKLFF. The CDR3 DNA reads TGCAGCGGGAGGACAGGGGTTGAAAAACTGTTTTTT.

This clonotype was seen a few times. One end of the junction does not line up with germline, which may come from a read error. The V call is TRBV10-1, the J call TRBJ1-1; 7 bases map to TRBD1. This CDR3 region has 13 residues. Germline V gene sequence: CDR1 WNHNN, CDR2 SYGVQD (reference sequence). The CDR3 here is CATSGQANTEAFF. CDR3 sequence (DNA): TGCGCCACCAGTGGACAGGCGAACACTGAAGCTTTCTTT.

This clonotype was recorded many times. This rearrangement joins TRBV4-1 to TRBJ2-1; no clear D gene. V lost 0 bases, J lost 5 bases, and 11 bases lay in between. Germline-derived CDR1 and CDR2 are MGHRA and YSYEKL. The CDR3 is 15 residues long. The CDR3 sequence is CASSQDGLTHNEQFF. CDR3 nucleotides: TGCGCCAGCAGCCAAGATGGGTTAACCCACAATGAGCAGTTCTTC.

This clonotype was seen many times. The V and J genes are TRBV7-9 and TRBJ2-4; 13 bases agree with TRBD2. This CDR3 has 18 amino acids. The V gene end was trimmed by 2 bases and the J gene end by 5 bases; junction bases not matched to a gene: 9. Per the germline V gene, CDR1 is SEHNR and CDR2 is FQNEAQ (reference sequence). This CDR3 is CASSLFGLAGVFENIQYF. The CDR3 bases are TGTGCCAGCAGCTTATTTGGACTAGCGGGAGTTTTTGAAAACATTCAGTACTTC.

This clonotype was picked up many times. The rearrangement links TRBV6-1 to TRBJ2-1, with 11 positions matching TRBD2. Trimming removed 8 bases from V and 11 bases from J; junction bases left unmatched: 8. CDR3 length: 13 amino acids. Per germline, CDR1 MNHNS and CDR2 SASEGT. In DNA, the CDR3 is TGTGCCAGCGGGACTAGCGGAACACACAAGCAGTTCTTC. Its protein product is CASGTSGTHKQFF.

At least ten counts were recorded for this clonotype. The V and J genes are TRBV10-2 and TRBJ1-1, with 7 positions matching TRBD1. Trimming removed 5 bases from V and 3 bases from J; junction bases left unmatched: 3. This CDR3 comprises 13 residues. Germline-derived CDR1 and CDR2 are WSHSY and SAAADI. CDR3: CASSLTGYTEAFF. The CDR3 DNA reads TGCGCCAGCAGTCTGACAGGGTACACTGAAGCTTTCTTT.

This clonotype was found many times. The rearrangement uses TRBV9 and TRBJ1-4; 9 positions match TRBD1. Germline assignment: CDR1 SGDLS and CDR2 YYNGEE. The junction had 7 bases not matched to a gene; V was cut back by 6 bases and J by 10 bases. CDR3 length equals 13 residues. The CDR3 DNA reads as TGTGCCAGCAACCGGGACAGGGAGGGAAAACTGTTTTTT. This codes for CASNRDREGKLFF.

The table lists this clonotype with a few counts. The gene calls are TRBV2 and TRBJ2-2; 9 bases are shared with TRBD2. CDR1 SNHLY and CDR2 FYNNEI come from the germline V gene. Trimming cost V 5 bases and J 6 bases; bases outside gene matches: 7. The CDR3 length is 15 residues. CDR3 DNA: TGTGCCAGCAGTTTTAGCGGGAGTATCGCCGGGGAGCTGTTTTTT. Residues: CASSFSGSIAGELFF.

This clonotype was seen many times. The gene calls are TRBV3-1 and TRBJ2-3; weak D call: TRBD2 (6 bases). The CDR3 runs to 15 residues. Trimming stripped 6 bases from V and 2 bases from J, with 15 bases between. Germline CDR1 is LGHDT and CDR2 is YNNKEL (reference sequence). CDR3 sequence: CASRQRESATDTQYF. CDR3 DNA: TGTGCCAGCAGACAACGGGAGTCCGCCACAGATACGCAGTATTTT.

This clonotype was seen a few times. The chain uses TRBV7-6 and TRBJ2-5; 11 bases line up with TRBD2. This CDR3 is 17 amino acids long. CDR1 and CDR2 (germline): SGHVS, FNYEAQ. J gave up 5 bases and V 1 base, and 9 bases lay outside the gene matches. CDR3: CASSLGPLAGVMETQYF. The CDR3 bases are TGTGCCAGCAGCTTAGGGCCACTAGCGGGAGTCATGGAGACCCAGTACTTC.

In this sample, this clonotype turned up many times. This chain joins TRBV3-1 and TRBJ1-2, with TRBD1 matching over 8 bases. The CDR3 has 14 residues. Germline values: CDR1 LGHDT, CDR2 YNNKEL (reference sequence). The V segment lost 4 bases and the J segment 9 bases; nucleotides outside the gene matches: 10. Here the CDR3 reads CASSLASGGASYTF. CDR3 DNA sequence: TGTGCCAGCAGCCTAGCGTCAGGGGGCGCGAGCTACACCTTC.

This chain connects TRBV20-1 to TRBJ2-7; D is perhaps TRBD1 or TRBD2 (5 bases each). Trimming cost V 5 bases and J 2 bases, with 16 bases left between them. The CDR3 loop spans 14 amino acids. The germline gives CDR1 DFQATT, CDR2 SNEGSKA (reference sequence). The CDR3 loop is CSARRDGKTYEQYF. The CDR3 DNA is TGCAGTGCTCGCCGGGACGGTAAGACCTACGAGCAGTACTTC.

This clonotype was seen ten or more times. The rearrangement joins TRBV20-1 to TRBJ2-1; 9 nucleotides align to TRBD2. CDR1 DFQATT and CDR2 SNEGSKA come from the germline V gene (reference sequence). V trimming: 3 bases; J trimming: 1 base; junction bases outside the gene matches: 16. The CDR3 loop spans 19 amino acids. The CDR3 nucleotides read TGCAGTGCTAGTTTCGGCGGGAGGGCGTGGAGTAGGTCCTACAATGAGCAGTTCTTC. It encodes CSASFGGRAWSRSYNEQFF.

This clonotype was counted many times. The CDR3: CASSLGQGKAFF. The CDR3 nucleotides are TGTGCCAGCAGTTTGGGACAGGGAAAAGCTTTCTTT. The chain employs TRBV12-3 or TRBV12-4 and TRBJ1-1; TRBD1 agrees at 9 bases. Trimming removed 3 bases from V and 9 bases from J; junction bases left unmatched: 2. This CDR3 comprises 12 residues.

V gene TRBV10-3 combines with J gene TRBJ1-2, with TRBD1 as a possible D gene (6 bases). V shed 1 base and J shed 7 bases, with 28 bases lying between them. In germline, CDR1 is ENHRY, CDR2 SYGVKD. The CDR3 runs to 19 residues. The CDR3 bases are TGTGCCATCAGTGAGTTGCTCGTTGCAGGGGAATATAGTCGATCTGGCTACACCTTC. Translating gives CAISELLVAGEYSRSGYTF.

This clonotype was detected many times. The chain carries TRBV20-1 and TRBJ2-5, with D perhaps given as TRBD1 or TRBD2 (7 bases each). CDR3 length: 14 residues. Trimming removed 6 bases from V and 1 base from J, with 15 bases in between. Germline values: CDR1 DFQATT, CDR2 SNEGSKA (reference sequence). The chain's CDR3 is CSADSGGAQETQYF. DNA of the CDR3: TGCAGTGCCGACTCAGGGGGGGCCCAAGAGACCCAGTACTTC.

This clonotype was found many times. The CDR3 reads CASSRINEQFF. In DNA, the CDR3 is TGTGCCAGCAGCCGTATCAATGAGCAGTTCTTC. This chain joins TRBV11-3 and TRBJ2-1; D is uncertain. Trimming took off 5 bases at V and 6 bases at J, with 5 bases between the two ends. This CDR3 has 11 amino acids. Germline V lookup: CDR1 SGHNT, CDR2 YENEEA.

This clonotype was seen at least ten times. V and J are TRBV5-1 and TRBJ2-2, with 10 bases that match TRBD2. The V and J ends lost 0 bases and 11 bases, in that order; junction bases with no gene match: 13. This CDR3 region has 17 residues. Germline loops: CDR1 SGHRS, CDR2 YFSETQ. The CDR3 region has the DNA TGCGCCAGCAGCTTGGCCGCCGGACTAGCGGTCAAAGCCGAGCTGTTTTTT. Amino acid sequence: CASSLAAGLAVKAELFF.

This clonotype was counted a few times. CDR3 sequence: CASRPSGGGNTQYF. CDR3 DNA: TGTGCCAGCAGGCCTAGCGGGGGGGGAAATACGCAGTATTTT. The chain couples TRBV3-1 to TRBJ2-3, with 12 bases matching TRBD2. The junction had 5 bases not matched to a gene; V was cut back by 6 bases and J by 7 bases. From germline, CDR1 is LGHDT and CDR2 YNNKEL (reference sequence). CDR3 length: 14 residues.